The 10 T cell receptor beta chains below were found in one sample sequenced in a study of CD8 T cells in ankylosing spondylitis. Whole-study findings and limits: Blood of patients with ankylosing spondylitis appeared to be characterized by a TCR beta motif of roughly eight highly homologous variants.

TCRdb reanalysed the 5' RACE reads using MiXCR and keeps one entry per CDR3 protein. This sample yields more than 500,000 distinct CDR3 sequences, of which under 5.5% are seen a single time; under 4.5% belongs to the top ten. Their antigens are not known. Sequencing was performed on blood, either unsorted or a sorted T cell fraction (not recorded which). Every receptor here comes from a male donor with ankylosing spondylitis.

This clonotype showed up just a few times. The chain carries TRBV4-3 and TRBJ1-2, with 7 bases that match TRBD1. The ends lost 2 bases at V and 8 bases at J; junction bases unmatched: 8. This CDR3 comprises 14 residues. Germline V lookup: CDR1 LGHNA, CDR2 YSLEER. CDR3 sequence (DNA): TGCGCCAGCAGCCAACTAACAGGGGCGGACGGCTACACCTTC. Its protein is CASSQLTGADGYTF.

This clonotype showed up many times. The chain joins TRBV5-1 to TRBJ1-1; D gene ambiguous. The ends were cut back, 4 bases at V and 0 bases at J, with 16 bases in the middle. Germline CDR1 and CDR2: SGHRS and YFSETQ. This CDR3 region has 16 residues. The CDR3 loop is CASSPGAVGLNTEAFF. The CDR3 DNA reads TGCGCCAGCAGCCCTGGAGCTGTGGGGTTGAACACTGAAGCTTTCTTT.

This clonotype was detected ten times or more. This chain joins TRBV7-9 and TRBJ1-2; D is ambiguous. V was cut by 0 bases and J by 6 bases, with 8 bases left in between. Germline V lookup: CDR1 SEHNR, CDR2 FQNEAQ (reference sequence). The CDR3 extends over 13 amino acids. CDR3 sequence (DNA): TGTGCCAGCAGCTTAGCAGTAAGCGATGGCTACACCTTC. Translation: CASSLAVSDGYTF.

The table lists this clonotype with many counts. The V gene is TRBV5-1, the J gene TRBJ1-3, with D hard to call. Germline CDR1 and CDR2: SGHRS and YFSETQ. The CDR3 has 13 amino acids. Trimming pared 4 bases from V and 3 bases from J, leaving 8 bases between. The CDR3 sequence is CASSTERGNTIYF. CDR3 DNA sequence: TGCGCCAGCAGCACGGAACGTGGAAACACCATATATTTT.

A few counts support this clonotype. A much larger clone lies one base from this, so it may be a read error. The rearrangement links TRBV7-2 to TRBJ2-1; unclear D gene. Germline CDR1 is SGHTA and CDR2 is FQGNSA. CDR3 size: 11 residues. The ends were cut back, 2 bases at V and 8 bases at J, with 4 bases in the middle. The CDR3 spells CASSLSDEQFF. CDR3 bases: TGTGCCAGCAGCTTAAGCGATGAGCAGTTCTTC.

The table lists this clonotype with many counts. The chain employs TRBV5-1 and TRBJ1-2; 8 bases agree with TRBD1. Trimming took 4 bases from V and 2 from J; bases not matched to a gene: 7. Germline V gives CDR1 SGHRS, CDR2 YFSETQ. The CDR3 has 15 amino acids. The CDR3 DNA is TGCGCCAGCAGCCCCCGGGACAGGAGAAACTATGGCTACACCTTC. Translation gives CASSPRDRRNYGYTF.

The gene calls are TRBV7-2 and TRBJ2-7; 8 bases line up with TRBD1. Trimming at V came to 2 bases and at J to 5 bases, leaving 8 bases not matched to a gene. Germline values: CDR1 SGHTA, CDR2 FQGNSA. The CDR3 spans 15 residues. CDR3 sequence: CASSLTGGRGHEQYF. CDR3 DNA: TGTGCCAGCAGCTTAACAGGGGGAAGGGGCCACGAGCAGTACTTC. Supplemented by reference TRBV7-2 and TRBJ2-7, the full variable domain reads GAGVSQSPSNKVTEKGKDVELRCDPISGHTALYWYRQSLGQGLEFLIYFQGNSAPDKSGLPSDRFSAERTGGSVSTLTIQRTQQEDSAVYLCASSLTGGRGHEQYFGPGTRLTVT.

Many counts were recorded for this clonotype. The chain is built from TRBV20-1 and TRBJ1-2; 7 nucleotides align to TRBD1. CDR3 length: 13 residues. Germline V gene data show CDR1 as DFQATT and CDR2 as SNEGSKA (reference sequence). The V segment lost 5 bases and the J segment 8 bases; nucleotides outside the gene matches: 11. The CDR3 loop reads CSALDRVHKGYTF. CDR3 in DNA: TGCAGTGCTCTCGACAGGGTGCACAAAGGCTACACCTTC.

This clonotype has at least ten counts. The V and J genes are TRBV4-1 and TRBJ2-7; 9 bases fit TRBD1. The CDR3 length is 15 residues. V shed 2 bases, J shed 3 bases, and the junction held 5 bases outside the gene matches. The V gene's germline CDR1 is MGHRA and CDR2 YSYEKL. In nucleotides, the CDR3 is TGCGCCAGCAGCCAAAACAGGGGGCGCGACTACGAGCAGTACTTC. Protein: CASSQNRGRDYEQYF.

This clonotype has a handful of counts. The chain has TRBV5-1 and TRBJ2-7, with 9 positions matching TRBD1. The germline V gene has CDR1 SGHRS and CDR2 YFSETQ. The CDR3 runs to 14 residues. V lost 4 bases, J lost 2 bases, and 4 bases stayed unmatched. In DNA form, the CDR3 reads TGCGCCAGCAGCGGACAGGGGAGAGCCTACGAGCAGTACTTC. It specifies CASSGQGRAYEQYF.